This TCR beta chain was documented in a study of cytomegalovirus exposure and HLA in healthy donors. The V gene's germline CDR1 is SGHNT and CDR2 YYREEE (reference sequence). With 0 bases removed from V and 7 bases from J, the gap between germline ends came to 11 bases. The CDR3 extends over 13 amino acids. Primers included in the PCR were 60 Vbeta and 13 Jbeta primers. The data were produced by immunoSEQ multiplex PCR, yet TCRdb's version contains in-frame clones alone and is incomplete. The repertoire includes about 87,000 clones, 7.6% of them detected once, and about 2.1% sits in the top ten. The sample consisted of PBMCs. The rearrangement uses TRBV5-4 and TRBJ2-7, with D perhaps matching TRBD2 (5 bases). The clonotype originates from a man in his fifties or sixties in good health and CMV-seronegative. The DNA of the CDR3 is TGTGCCAGCAGCTTGGACGGGGTGGGGGAGCAGTACTTC. This sequence encodes CASSLDGVGEQYF.